This section outlines one T cell receptor beta chain sequence together with its context. This sample was taken from a study of cytomegalovirus exposure and HLA in healthy donors. PCR primers comprised 60 Vbeta and 13 Jbeta primers. Some clones are missing from TCRdb's copy, which holds only in-frame ones; the method was immunoSEQ multiplex PCR. The sample has 230,000 or so clones, around 90% seen once; the top ten hold around 1.7%. Looked up from germline, CDR1 is SEHNR and CDR2 is FQNEAQ (reference sequence). CDR3 length: 10 residues. The gene calls are TRBV7-9 and TRBJ1-6; a weak D match, TRBD1 (5 bases). The sample was PBMCs. The receptor was derived from a girl under 10 years old in good health and CMV-seronegative. CDR3 in DNA: TGTGCAACGGGGGATTCACCCCTCCACTTT. Translation: CATGDSPLHF.